This T cell receptor (beta chain) was documented in a study of cytomegalovirus exposure and HLA in healthy donors. Primers included in the PCR were 60 Vbeta and 13 Jbeta primers. Data came from immunoSEQ multiplex PCR; TCRdb stores just in-frame clones and leaves some out. The data contain tens of thousands of clones, less than 70% of them singletons. The sequence derives from a woman aged 25 to 39 in good health and CMV-seronegative. The sequencing sample was made of PBMCs.

CDR3 DNA: TGTGCCAGCATCACCCACTTATCGGGGTCCGAGAACGAGCAGTACTTC. Its translation is CASITHLSGSENEQYF. The chain uses TRBV28 and TRBJ2-7; D might be TRBD2 (5 bases). Germline lookup yields CDR1 MDHEN and CDR2 SYDVKM. V lost 7 bases, J lost 5 bases, and 24 bases lay in between. The CDR3 has 16 amino acids.